The 9 T cell receptor beta chains below were found in one sample sequenced in a study of blood T cell repertoires in COVID-19 (dated by TCRdb to about 2020). The library was made by the immunoSEQ multiplex PCR assay. The table comes from immuneACCESS by way of TCRdb, which keeps in-frame sequences with V and J called. Part of the clones is missing from these tables; in studies checked, under half for an unresolved V gene and the rest for unknown reasons. In all, the sample holds about 50,000 clones, and around 80% of those were seen once. The top ten clones comprise about 25% of the sample. Sequenced input: peripheral blood. Receptors were obtained from a man aged 65 to 79 with acute or convalescent COVID-19.

The rearrangement uses TRBV5-5 and TRBJ2-5; tentatively, D is TRBD1 (6 bases). This CDR3 region has 14 residues. V lost 3 bases to trimming and J lost 5 bases, with 14 bases between them. Germline V CDR1 and CDR2: SGHKS, YYEKEE (reference sequence). CDR3 residues: CASSYTGRRETQYF. The CDR3, as DNA: TGTGCCAGCAGCTATACAGGGCGAAGGGAGACCCAGTACTTC.

This rearrangement joins TRBV20-1 to TRBJ1-6; no reliable D call. CDR1 and CDR2 from the germline V gene are DFQATT and SNEGSKA (reference sequence). The V gene lost 5 bases and the J gene lost 13 bases, with 9 bases spanning the gap. This CDR3 spans 10 amino acids. As DNA, the CDR3 is TGCAGTGCTGGCTTGGGCCCCCTCCACTTT. The encoded protein is CSAGLGPLHF.

The rearrangement joins TRBV2 to TRBJ1-1; D ambiguous. Trimming stripped 6 bases from V and 0 bases from J, with 8 bases between. CDR1 SNHLY and CDR2 FYNNEI come from the germline V gene. This CDR3 has 13 residues. CDR3: CASSQYMNTEAFF. CDR3 coding DNA: TGTGCCAGCAGCCAATACATGAACACTGAAGCTTTCTTT.

The rearrangement joins TRBV19 to TRBJ2-1; 11 nucleotides align to TRBD2. The J segment lost 0 bases and the V segment lost 1 base, leaving 5 bases of the junction unmatched. The CDR3 runs 18 residues. Germline CDR1 is LNHDA and CDR2 is SQIVND (reference sequence). The CDR3: CASSIVEGLAGSYNEQFF. CDR3 DNA sequence: TGTGCCAGTAGTATAGTCGAAGGACTAGCGGGCTCCTACAATGAGCAGTTCTTC.

The rearrangement joins TRBV5-6 to TRBJ2-3; 8 bases align to TRBD1. With 4 bases clipped from V and 1 base from J, the junction kept 5 bases outside the gene matches. This CDR3 has 15 residues. CDR1 and CDR2 (germline): SGHDT, YYEEEE. CDR3 in DNA: TGTGCCAGCAGCCCCCCGGGACAGGGCACAGATACGCAGTATTTT. Its protein is CASSPPGQGTDTQYF. Full variable domain (missing parts from reference TRBV5-6 and TRBJ2-3): DAGVTQSPTHLIKTRGQQVTLRCSPKSGHDTVSWYQQALGQGPQFIFQYYEEEERQRGNFPDRFSGHQFPNYSSELNVNALLLGDSALYLCASSPPGQGTDTQYFGPGTRLTVL.

The chain combines TRBV7-2 with TRBJ2-5; the match to TRBD2 covers 10 bases. Germline trimming cut 3 bases from V and 4 bases from J; bases unmatched to any gene: 5. The CDR3 spans 15 residues. Germline lookup yields CDR1 SGHTA and CDR2 FQGNSA. In nucleotides, the CDR3 is TGTGCCAGCAGCTTTCCAGCGGGAGGGACAGAGACCCAGTACTTC. Its translation is CASSFPAGGTETQYF.

The chain has TRBV7-9 and TRBJ1-1, with D uncertain. Trimming removed 7 bases from V and 4 bases from J, with 16 bases in between. This CDR3 is 14 amino acids long. Germline lookup yields CDR1 SEHNR and CDR2 FQNEAQ (reference sequence). CDR3 region: CASTAEGSGTEAFF. DNA for the CDR3: TGTGCCAGCACCGCGGAGGGTTCGGGCACTGAAGCTTTCTTT.

The chain couples TRBV18 to TRBJ1-1; D unresolved. The germline CDR1 and CDR2 sequences are KGHSH and LQKENI. Trimming pared 1 base from V and 6 bases from J, leaving 15 bases between. CDR3 length: 15 amino acids. The CDR3 nucleotides are TGTGCCAGCTCACCACAGGAGGGCAGGTACGCTGAAGCTTTCTTT. Protein: CASSPQEGRYAEAFF.

The chain is built from TRBV29-1 and TRBJ1-1, with D hard to call. The germline CDR1 and CDR2 sequences are SQVTM and ANQGSEA. Trimming pared 4 bases from V and 1 base from J, leaving 10 bases between. The CDR3 is 13 amino acids. CDR3 coding DNA: TGCAGCGTTGTAAGGCAGGCGAACACTGAAGCTTTCTTT. Protein product: CSVVRQANTEAFF. Drawing the rest from reference TRBV29-1 and TRBJ1-1, the complete variable domain is SAVISQKPSRDICQRGTSLTIQCQVDSQVTMMFWYRQQPGQSLTLIATANQGSEATYESGFVIDKFPISRPNLTFSTLTVSNMSPEDSSIYLCSVVRQANTEAFFGQGTRLTVV.